The 16 T cell receptor beta chains in this list originate from one sample, sequenced in a study of cytomegalovirus exposure and HLA in healthy donors. Vbeta (60) and Jbeta (13) primers were used in the PCR. Clones were read by immunoSEQ multiplex PCR, and TCRdb kept only the in-frame ones, dropping some. The data hold approximately 76,000 clones, with approximately 79% observed a single time. The sample comprised PBMCs. All receptors derive from a young man in good health and CMV-seronegative.

V gene TRBV4-2 combines with J gene TRBJ2-5, with D possibly TRBD1 on 6 matching bases. Trimming took off 1 base at V and 9 bases at J, with 18 bases between the two ends. Germline V gives CDR1 LGHNA, CDR2 YNFKEQ. The CDR3 is made up of 15 amino acids. CDR3 protein: CASSQAPGDLGAQYF. The CDR3 bases are TGTGCCAGCAGCCAAGCTCCAGGGGACCTAGGGGCCCAGTACTTC.

This clone was found once. The V call is TRBV5-6, the J call TRBJ2-3; 14 bases fit TRBD2. The V gene's germline CDR1 is SGHDT and CDR2 YYEEEE. The CDR3 runs 16 residues. Trimming at V came to 4 bases and at J to 7 bases, leaving 8 bases not matched to a gene. For the CDR3, the DNA is TGTGCCAGCAGCCCTGGACTAGCGGGGGGCAGGTATACGCAGTATTTT. Translation gives CASSPGLAGGRYTQYF.

This sequence joins TRBV19 and TRBJ1-4; possible D gene TRBD1, 5 bases. CDR3 length equals 16 residues. Germline CDR1 and CDR2: LNHDA and SQIVND (reference sequence). Trimming shortened V by 3 bases and J by 3 bases, and 14 bases separated the two germline ends. The CDR3 DNA sequence: TGTGCCAGTAGTATTTACCAGGGTGTAGCTAATGAAAAACTGTTTTTT. This gives the protein CASSIYQGVANEKLFF. The variable domain in full, with the rest retrieved from reference TRBV19 and TRBJ1-4, is DGGITQSPKYLFRKEGQNVTLSCEQNLNHDAMYWYRQDPGQGLRLIYYSQIVNDFQKGDIAEGYSVSREKKESFPLTVTSAQKNPTAFYLCASSIYQGVANEKLFFGSGTQLSVL.

This clone was recorded a few times. The V call is TRBV4-3, the J call TRBJ1-5; D gene uncertain. Deletions cut 1 base from V and 2 bases from J, with 6 bases between. CDR1 and CDR2 (germline): LGHNA, YSLEER. The CDR3 contains 14 residues. As DNA, the CDR3 is TGCGCCAGCAGCCAAGCAAGAGGCAATCAGCCCCAGCATTTT. It is translated as CASSQARGNQPQHF.

This chain uses TRBV7-9 with TRBJ2-1; 11 positions match TRBD2. The CDR3 has 12 amino acids. With V trimmed by 5 bases and J by 12 bases, 3 bases remained unmatched. From germline, CDR1 is SEHNR and CDR2 FQNEAQ (reference sequence). CDR3 protein: CASSPGTSGQFF. The DNA of the CDR3 is TGTGCCAGCAGCCCCGGGACTAGCGGGCAGTTCTTC.

V usage is TRBV7-9 and J usage is TRBJ1-1, with D tentatively TRBD1 (6 bases). Trimming left V 8 bases short and J 1 base short, with 17 bases between. Per the germline V gene, CDR1 is SEHNR and CDR2 is FQNEAQ (reference sequence). CDR3 length: 15 amino acids. The DNA of the CDR3 is TGTGCCAGCGGGACGCGCCGGGGGGCGAACACTGAAGCTTTCTTT. It specifies CASGTRRGANTEAFF.

V and J are TRBV6-6 and TRBJ2-3; 7 nucleotides align to TRBD1. The CDR3 loop spans 15 amino acids. After removal of 9 bases from V and 5 bases from J, the junction contained 14 bases not matched to a gene. Per the germline V gene, CDR1 is MNHNY and CDR2 is SVGAGI (reference sequence). CDR3 coding DNA: TGTGCCAGTAGTAAAGACAGGGCTAGTATAGATACGCAGTATTTT. Translation: CASSKDRASIDTQYF.

J is TRBJ1-2 and V is TRBV6-5, with unresolved D. Germline V CDR1 and CDR2: MNHEY, SVGAGI. Trimming removed 4 bases from V and 2 bases from J, with 8 bases in between. This CDR3 contains 13 residues. The CDR3 region is CASSFNYNYGYTF. Written as DNA, the CDR3 is TGTGCCAGCAGTTTCAACTACAACTATGGCTACACCTTC.

The V gene is TRBV27, the J gene TRBJ2-7; TRBD1 agrees at 7 bases. The length of the CDR3 is 14 residues. Germline V gene data show CDR1 as MNHEY and CDR2 as SMNVEV (reference sequence). J lost 6 bases, V lost 5 bases, and 10 bases had no gene match. The CDR3 protein is CASSNLPTGCEQYF. CDR3 sequence (DNA): TGTGCCAGCAGTAACCTTCCGACAGGGTGCGAGCAGTACTTC.

The chain carries TRBV6-5 and TRBJ1-1; TRBD1 is a possible D gene (6 bases). The V gene's germline CDR1 is MNHEY and CDR2 SVGAGI. The CDR3 totals 15 residues. Trimming removed 6 bases at V and 0 bases at J, with 14 bases between. The CDR3 DNA reads as TGTGCCAGCAGGGCGGGGAGGGGGATGAACACTGAAGCTTTCTTT. Its protein is CASRAGRGMNTEAFF.

Only a few counts were recorded for this clone. This chain joins TRBV5-6 and TRBJ2-7; D is perhaps TRBD1 (6 bases). There are 14 residues in the CDR3. Trimming left V 6 bases short and J 5 bases short, with 18 bases between. The germline V gene has CDR1 SGHDT and CDR2 YYEEEE. CDR3 residues: CASTTQGFPNEQYF. CDR3 nucleotide sequence: TGTGCCAGCACTACACAGGGTTTCCCCAACGAGCAGTACTTC.

This clone was picked up one time. This chain connects TRBV25-1 to TRBJ1-5, with a tentative D call TRBD1 (5 bases). The CDR3 covers 14 residues. Germline V lookup: CDR1 MGHDK, CDR2 SYGVNS. Deletions cut 4 bases from V and 4 bases from J, with 11 bases between. The CDR3 coding sequence is TGTGCCAGCAGTGGGACATTCGGGAATCAGCCCCAGCATTTT. Residues: CASSGTFGNQPQHF. Drawing the rest from reference TRBV25-1 and TRBJ1-5, the complete variable domain is EADIYQTPRYLVIGTGKKITLECSQTMGHDKMYWYQQDPGMELHLIHYSYGVNSTEKGDLSSESTVSRIRTEHFPLTLESARPSHTSQYLCASSGTFGNQPQHFGDGTRLSIL.

The J gene is TRBJ1-2, the V gene TRBV29-1; 7 positions match TRBD1. With V trimmed by 1 base and J by 1 base, 3 bases remained unmatched. CDR3 size: 14 residues. Germline assignment: CDR1 SQVTM and CDR2 ANQGSEA. CDR3 nucleotide sequence: TGCAGCGTTGAAGCGAGGGGGCTTAACTATGGCTACACCTTC. Protein sequence: CSVEARGLNYGYTF.

V gene TRBV6-1 combines with J gene TRBJ2-1; 11 positions match TRBD2. The V gene's germline CDR1 is MNHNS and CDR2 SASEGT. V lost 2 bases to trimming and J lost 7 bases; unmatched junction nucleotides: 4. This CDR3 has 15 residues. CDR3 DNA sequence: TGTGCCAGCAGTGAACTAGCGGGGGGAACGAATGAGCAGTTCTTC. It encodes CASSELAGGTNEQFF.

This clone was observed a single time. The J gene is TRBJ2-7, the V gene TRBV4-2; D perhaps matches TRBD1 (5 bases). The CDR3 runs to 15 residues. Trimming pared 1 base from V and 0 bases from J, leaving 10 bases between. The germline gives CDR1 LGHNA, CDR2 YNFKEQ. The CDR3 loop reads CASSQVSDSSYEQYF. Here the CDR3 DNA reads TGTGCCAGCAGCCAAGTCTCTGACAGCTCCTACGAGCAGTACTTC.

On this clone: A read error may account for a junction end that differs from germline. The chain combines TRBV7-9 with TRBJ2-5, with a possible D match to TRBD1 (5 bases). CDR3 length: 16 amino acids. The V gene's germline CDR1 is SEHNR and CDR2 FQNEAQ (reference sequence). In DNA, the CDR3 is TGTTCCAGCAGCCACGAAGGAAGGGGAAGGGTGGAGACCCAGTACTTC. Protein product: CSSSHEGRGRVETQYF. Combining the CDR3 with reference TRBV7-9 and TRBJ2-5 gives the whole variable domain DTGVSQNPRHKITKRGQNVTFRCDPISEHNRLYWYRQTLGQGPEFLTYFQNEAQLEKSRLLSDRFSAERPKGSFSTLEIQRTEQGDSAMYLCSSSHEGRGRVETQYFGPGTRLLVL.